This TCR beta chain was found in a study of metastatic and nonmetastatic thyroid tumors. Study-wide context: A comparison of repertoires was made across blood and tumor or nodule tissue from malignant and benign thyroid patients. Whole-study results and caveats: Significantly higher TCR beta diversity was reportedly seen in malignant thyroid tumors than benign nodules, in blood and tumor.

Each patient came to thyroid surgery without any prior treatment (of any kind). This clone has a count of ten or more. Antigen unknown. Original data processing: Clinicopathological groups of papillary thyroid cancer showed CDR3 differences that were used to build a distant-metastasis classifier. TCRdb reanalyzed the PCR reads via MiXCR. V and J calls and clone size were set by TCRdb, not the authors. The table includes almost 85,000 clones, approximately 13% detected once. This CDR3 has 15 amino acids. Trimming at V came to 5 bases and at J to 6 bases, leaving 5 bases not matched to a gene. The germline V gene has CDR1 DFQATT and CDR2 SNEGSKA (reference sequence).

The genes are TRBV20-1 and TRBJ2-3; the match to TRBD2 covers 16 bases. The clonotype comes from a female donor with papillary thyroid cancer or a benign thyroid nodule (not recorded which). Some clones in this sample may be carry-over from other donors' samples. The sequencing sample was made of tumor tissue. In DNA form, the CDR3 reads TGCAGTGCTCTGGGACTAGCGGGAGGGGGGGATACGCAGTATTTT. It specifies CSALGLAGGGDTQYF.